The rows below give T cell receptor beta chains drawn from one sample of a study of cytomegalovirus exposure and HLA in healthy donors. Measured with immunoSEQ multiplex PCR; TCRdb has only the in-frame clones, and not every one. Of approximately 210,000 clones listed, roughly 86% are singletons. Material for sequencing was PBMCs. The origin of the receptors is a woman aged 18-29 years in good health and CMV-seronegative. The CDR3 runs from the conserved cysteine through the conserved F or W. A D gene is named only where the DNA matches it firmly. A row's size may be missing; if present it is once, few, many or a size class.

.	.	TRBV18	TRBJ2-5	TGTGCCAGCTCACTTCCACGGGTTGGGTTGGAGACCCAGTACTTC	CASSLPRVGLETQYF
.	.	TRBV5-8	TRBJ1-1	TGTGCCAGCAGCTTGGTTCAGTGGAGGAACACTGAAGCTTTCTTT	CASSLVQWRNTEAFF
.	.	TRBV5-4	TRBJ2-4	TGTGCCAGCAGCTCGGAAAGACTAGCCAAAAACATTCAGTACTTC	CASSSERLAKNIQYF
TRBD1	few	TRBV18	TRBJ1-2	TGTGCCAGCTCACCTTGGGACAGGGCGGATGGCTACACCTTC	CASSPWDRADGYTF
.	.	TRBV9	TRBJ2-1	TGTGCCAGCAGCGTTCCAGGAGACAGGCATGGTGAGCAGTTCTTC	CASSVPGDRHGEQFF
.	.	TRBV27	TRBJ2-7	TGTGCCAGCAGGTCGACAGGCTACGAGCAGTACTTC	CASRSTGYEQYF
.	.	TRBV4-1	TRBJ2-5	TGCGCCAGCAGCCAAGCTAGCAAACAAGAGACCCAGTACTTC	CASSQASKQETQYF
.	.	TRBV18	TRBJ2-7	TGTGCCAGCTCACCGCCGACTAGTGTTGTTTCGGTCGAGCAGTACTTC	CASSPPTSVVSVEQYF
.	.	TRBV15	TRBJ2-1	TGTGCCACCAGCCGCCCTAAATCGGATGAGCAGTTCTTC	CATSRPKSDEQFF
.	.	TRBV6-5	TRBJ2-7	TGTGCCTCGTCCGTGGGCCTGATCTACGAGCAGTACTTC	CASSVGLIYEQYF
.	.	TRBV7-8	TRBJ1-6	TGTGCCAGCAGCTTAATAGCAGGGCCCGATAATTCACCCCTCCACTTT	CASSLIAGPDNSPLHF
.	.	TRBV19	TRBJ2-7	TGTGCCAGTAGTATAGATGGTCCAGGGGCCAACTACGAGCAGTACTTC	CASSIDGPGANYEQYF
.	.	TRBV7-2	TRBJ2-7	TGTGCCAGCAGCTTACAGGACAGACGCGAGCAGTACTTC	CASSLQDRREQYF
TRBD1	.	TRBV19	TRBJ2-7	TGTGCCAGTAGTTGGAGACCGACAGGGGGCAGATACGAGCAGTACTTC	CASSWRPTGGRYEQYF
TRBD2	.	TRBV6-5	TRBJ2-7	TGTGCCAGCAGACTAGCGGGAGGTCTCTCCTACGAGCAGTACTTC	CASRLAGGLSYEQYF
TRBD1	.	TRBV6-6	TRBJ1-1	TGTGCCAGCAGTGACTCGGGACAGGGCACTGAAGCTTTCTTT	CASSDSGQGTEAFF
.	.	TRBV28	TRBJ1-2	TGTGCCAGCAGTCCCCCCTCCCGTTGGACAGAGTATGGCTACACCTTC	CASSPPSRWTEYGYTF
.	once	TRBV6-5	TRBJ2-3	TGTGCCAGCAGTTACGGCGGTACCCCCGGCGATACGCAGTATTTT	CASSYGGTPGDTQYF
TRBD1	few	TRBV12-5	TRBJ1-5	TGTGCTAGTGGCTTCGGACAGGGTCAGCCCCAGCATTTT	CASGFGQGQPQHF
.	.	TRBV7-2	TRBJ2-1	TGTGCCAGCAGCACAGGCGTCACGAGAGAGCAGTTCTTC	CASSTGVTREQFF
.	.	TRBV10-3	TRBJ2-7	TGTGCCATCAGTGAGAAGGATAAGGGCAGGGCCTACGAGCAGTACTTC	CAISEKDKGRAYEQYF
.	once	TRBV6-5	TRBJ2-1	TGTGCCAGCAGTCCTCTACTCCACAATGAGCAGTTCTTC	CASSPLLHNEQFF
TRBD1	few	TRBV7-8	TRBJ1-5	TGTGCCAGCAGCCCGCAGGGACAGGGGATCGGTCAGCCCCAGCATTTT	CASSPQGQGIGQPQHF
.	once	TRBV7-6	TRBJ2-1	TGTGCCAGCAGCTCCCGTTACCGGGACTCCCGATACAATGAGCAGTTCTTC	CASSSRYRDSRYNEQFF
.	.	TRBV15	TRBJ1-2	TGTGCCACCAGCAGAGATGTCGGAGGGCTGGGCGGCTACACCTTC	CATSRDVGGLGGYTF
.	.	TRBV6-1	TRBJ2-5	TGTGCCAGCAGTGAGAGTCAGGGGATGGGGACCCAGTACTTC	CASSESQGMGTQYF
.	.	TRBV5-1	TRBJ2-5	TGCGCCAGCAGTCGCGTCCCCTCGTTCGGAGGAGAGACCCAGTACTTC	CASSRVPSFGGETQYF
.	.	TRBV6-6	TRBJ1-5	TGTGCCAGCAGTTACCGGTTGGGGAGGGAAGAGCCCCAGCATTTT	CASSYRLGREEPQHF
TRBD2	.	TRBV11-3	TRBJ2-3	TGTGCCAGCAGCTCGGGGACTAGCGGCGCTAGCACAGATACGCAGTATTTT	CASSSGTSGASTDTQYF
.	.	TRBV5-6	TRBJ1-2	TGTGCCAGCAGCCCCCCGGAGGACGTCTATGGCTACACCTTC	CASSPPEDVYGYTF
.	.	TRBV5-4	TRBJ1-6	TGTGCCAGCAGCTTGGCCTTAGGGGGATCACCCCTCCACTTT	CASSLALGGSPLHF
.	.	TRBV2	TRBJ2-3	TGTGCCAGCAGTGAAGCTTGGCGGGCCACAGATACGCAGTATTTT	CASSEAWRATDTQYF
TRBD1	.	TRBV28	TRBJ2-6	TGTGCCAGCAGTTTTTCACAGGGGGCCGCCAACGTCCTGACTTTC	CASSFSQGAANVLTF
.	.	TRBV23-1	TRBJ1-4	TGCGCCAGCAGTCAATCCCCCCAAACGGTCAATAATGAAAAACTGTTTTTT	CASSQSPQTVNNEKLFF
.	.	TRBV5-4	TRBJ2-3	TGTGCCAGCAGCTTGGGGCGGACTTTGGATACGCAGTATTTT	CASSLGRTLDTQYF
.	.	TRBV21-1	TRBJ1-3	TGTGCCAGTACCACGGGGAACTCTGGAAACACCATATATTTT	CASTTGNSGNTIYF
.	.	TRBV4-1	TRBJ1-3	TGCGCCAGCAGCCAAGTCGTCCCGGGGAGTAGAAACACCATATATTTT	CASSQVVPGSRNTIYF
TRBD1	.	TRBV4-1	TRBJ2-2	TGCGCCAGCAGCCAAGAGAGACAGGGCAACACCGGGGAGCTGTTTTTT	CASSQERQGNTGELFF
TRBD1	.	TRBV19	TRBJ1-6	TGTGCCAGTAGTACCGGGACAGGTGCGAGCTCCTATAATTCACCCCTCCACTTT	CASSTGTGASSYNSPLHF
TRBD1	.	TRBV25-1	TRBJ1-5	TGTGCCAGCAGTGGCTCGTCCGGGACAGGGATCAATCAGCCCCAGCATTTT	CASSGSSGTGINQPQHF